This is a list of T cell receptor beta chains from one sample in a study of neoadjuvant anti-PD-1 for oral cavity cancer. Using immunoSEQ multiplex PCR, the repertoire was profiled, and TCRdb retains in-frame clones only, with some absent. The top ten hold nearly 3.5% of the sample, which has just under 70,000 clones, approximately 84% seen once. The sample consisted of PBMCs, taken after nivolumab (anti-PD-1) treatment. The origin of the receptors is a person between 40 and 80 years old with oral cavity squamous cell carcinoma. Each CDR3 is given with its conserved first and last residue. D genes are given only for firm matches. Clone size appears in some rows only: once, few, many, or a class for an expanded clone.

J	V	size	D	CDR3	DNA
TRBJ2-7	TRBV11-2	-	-	CASSLGGATYEQYF	TGTGCCAGCAGCTTAGGTGGTGCCACCTACGAGCAGTACTTC
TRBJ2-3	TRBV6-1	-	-	CASSDAQSYTDTQYF	TGTGCCAGCAGTGATGCGCAGAGCTACACAGATACGCAGTATTTT
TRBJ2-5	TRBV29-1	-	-	CSVLGSTAQETQYF	TGCAGCGTTCTAGGTAGCACGGCCCAAGAGACCCAGTACTTC
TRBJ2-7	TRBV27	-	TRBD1	CASFSPGQGAYEQYF	TGTGCCAGCTTTTCCCCCGGACAGGGGGCCTACGAGCAGTACTTC
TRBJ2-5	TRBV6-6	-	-	CASSARAAQETQYF	TGTGCCAGCAGTGCCCGGGCGGCTCAAGAGACCCAGTACTTC
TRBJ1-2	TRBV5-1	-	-	CASGAGPSYGYTF	TGCGCCAGCGGGGCAGGACCATCCTATGGCTACACCTTC
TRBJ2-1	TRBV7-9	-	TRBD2	CASSTPGLGGEQFF	TGTGCCAGCAGCACACCGGGACTAGGCGGTGAGCAGTTCTTC
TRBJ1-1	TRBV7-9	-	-	CASSRTERNTEAFF	TGTGCCAGCAGCCGGACAGAACGAAACACTGAAGCTTTCTTT
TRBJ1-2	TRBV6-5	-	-	CASSSPGDGYTF	TGTGCCAGCAGTTCCCCAGGGGATGGCTACACCTTC
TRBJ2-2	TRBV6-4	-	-	CASRPDYTTGELFF	TGTGCCAGCAGACCAGACTACACCACCGGGGAGCTGTTTTTT
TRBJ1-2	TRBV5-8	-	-	CASSLVGRSNYGYTF	TGTGCCAGCAGCTTGGTCGGCAGGAGTAACTATGGCTACACCTTC
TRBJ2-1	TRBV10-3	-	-	CAISELRDEQFF	TGTGCCATCAGTGAGCTCCGGGATGAGCAGTTCTTC
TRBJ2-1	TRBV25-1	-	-	CASNGGVSYNEQFF	TGTGCCAGCAACGGAGGAGTCTCCTACAATGAGCAGTTCTTC
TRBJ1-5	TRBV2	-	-	CASSDPGGAQPQHF	TGTGCCAGCAGTGACCCTGGCGGGGCTCAGCCCCAGCATTTT
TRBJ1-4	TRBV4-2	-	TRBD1	CASSPGQGAGKLFF	TGTGCCAGCAGCCCTGGACAGGGGGCAGGAAAACTGTTTTTT
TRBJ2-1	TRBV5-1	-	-	CASSLDRDVGNEQFF	TGCGCCAGCAGCTTGGACCGGGACGTAGGTAATGAGCAGTTCTTC
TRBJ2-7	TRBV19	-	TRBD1	CASSSPDRGDHEQYF	TGTGCCAGCAGCTCCCCGGACAGGGGTGACCACGAGCAGTACTTC
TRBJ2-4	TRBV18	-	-	CASSPEDSIQYF	TGTGCCAGCTCTCCCGAAGACAGCATTCAGTACTTC
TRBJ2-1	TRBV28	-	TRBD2	CASSLVTSGGNEQFF	TGTGCCAGCAGTTTAGTGACTAGCGGGGGGAATGAGCAGTTCTTC
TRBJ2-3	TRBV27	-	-	CASSWLAHTGTDTQYF	TGTGCCAGCAGTTGGCTAGCGCATACGGGAACAGATACGCAGTATTTT
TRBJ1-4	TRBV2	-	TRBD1	CASLAGMGRDRGSNEKLFF	TGTGCCAGCTTGGCAGGCATGGGAAGGGACAGGGGATCTAATGAAAAACTGTTTTTT
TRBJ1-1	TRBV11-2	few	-	CASSLGQNTEAFF	TGTGCCAGCAGCTTAGGGCAGAACACTGAAGCTTTCTTT
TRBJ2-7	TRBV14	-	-	CASSQVAGSSYEQYF	TGTGCCAGCAGCCAAGTGGCGGGATCCTCCTACGAGCAGTACTTC
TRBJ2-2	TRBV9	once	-	CASRHLPNTGELFF	TGTGCCAGCCGACACCTACCGAACACCGGGGAGCTGTTTTTT
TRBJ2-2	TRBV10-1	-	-	CASQDRERGAGELFF	TGCGCCAGCCAAGACCGGGAGCGCGGGGCCGGGGAGCTGTTTTTT
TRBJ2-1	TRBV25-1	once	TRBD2	CASRAGTLLGNEQFF	TGTGCCAGTAGAGCGGGGACCCTTCTAGGCAATGAGCAGTTCTTC
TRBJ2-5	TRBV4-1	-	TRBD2	CASSQGGLAGETQYF	TGCGCCAGCAGCCAGGGAGGACTAGCGGGAGAGACCCAGTACTTC
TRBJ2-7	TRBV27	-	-	CASSPGWGYLTYEQYF	TGTGCCAGCAGCCCCGGTTGGGGCTACCTTACCTACGAGCAGTACTTC
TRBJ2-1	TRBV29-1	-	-	CSVEGLRSGSSYNEQFF	TGCAGCGTTGAAGGGCTTCGAAGCGGCAGCTCCTACAATGAGCAGTTCTTC
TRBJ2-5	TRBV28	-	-	CASSFGRVQETQYF	TGTGCCAGCAGTTTTGGAAGGGTACAAGAGACCCAGTACTTC
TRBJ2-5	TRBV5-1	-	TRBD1	CASSFGTAQETQYF	TGCGCCAGCAGCTTTGGGACAGCACAAGAGACCCAGTACTTC
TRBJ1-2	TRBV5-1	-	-	CASSLDRNGYTF	TGCGCCAGCAGCTTGGACAGGAATGGCTACACCTTC
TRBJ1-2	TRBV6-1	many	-	CASSEALGTYGYTF	TGTGCCAGCAGTGAAGCCCTAGGGACCTATGGCTACACCTTC
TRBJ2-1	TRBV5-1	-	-	CASSFPIYNEQFF	TGCGCCAGCAGCTTCCCTATCTACAATGAGCAGTTCTTC
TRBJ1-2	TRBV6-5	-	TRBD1	CASRPLGQGGSYTF	TGTGCCAGCAGACCATTAGGACAGGGGGGAAGCTACACCTTC
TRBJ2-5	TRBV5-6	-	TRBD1	CASSLGQGQETQYF	TGTGCCAGCAGCTTGGGACAGGGGCAAGAGACCCAGTACTTC
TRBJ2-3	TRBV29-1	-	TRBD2	CSLAGGRGDTQYF	TGCAGCCTGGCGGGCGGGAGGGGAGATACGCAGTATTTT
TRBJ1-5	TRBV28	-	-	CASTRTVNSNQPQHF	TGTGCCAGCACCCGGACAGTAAATAGCAATCAGCCCCAGCATTTT
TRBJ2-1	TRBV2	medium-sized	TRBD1	CASTPGQLGNEQFF	TGTGCCAGCACCCCGGGACAGCTGGGGAATGAGCAGTTCTTC
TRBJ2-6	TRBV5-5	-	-	CASSLIGTGSGANVLTF	TGTGCCAGCAGCTTGATCGGTACGGGTTCTGGGGCCAACGTCCTGACTTTC
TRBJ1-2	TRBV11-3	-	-	CASSLGRRRYTF	TGTGCCAGCAGCCTCGGACGACGCCGCTACACCTTC
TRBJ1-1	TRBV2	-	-	CASRWSLNTEAFF	TGTGCCAGCAGGTGGTCCCTGAACACTGAAGCTTTCTTT
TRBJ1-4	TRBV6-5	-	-	CASSYSYTNEKLFF	TGTGCCAGCAGTTACTCGTATACTAATGAAAAACTGTTTTTT
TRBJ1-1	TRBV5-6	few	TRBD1	CASSLRKTGGDSEAFF	TGTGCCAGCAGCTTACGGAAGACAGGGGGCGACTCTGAAGCTTTCTTT
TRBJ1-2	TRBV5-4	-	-	CASSLSGQGYGYTF	TGTGCCAGCAGCTTGTCAGGCCAGGGCTATGGCTACACCTTC
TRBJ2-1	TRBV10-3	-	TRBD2	CAISDPRTSGRGLLGEQFF	TGTGCCATCAGTGACCCCAGGACTAGCGGGAGGGGCCTGCTCGGTGAGCAGTTCTTC
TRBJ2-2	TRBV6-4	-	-	CASSGGNTGELFF	TGTGCCAGCAGTGGAGGGAACACCGGGGAGCTGTTTTTT
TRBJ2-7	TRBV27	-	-	CASSSVNSGPFYEQYF	TGTGCCAGCAGTTCCGTAAACTCGGGGCCTTTCTACGAGCAGTACTTC
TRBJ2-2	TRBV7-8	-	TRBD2	CASSLARRGTNTGELFF	TGTGCCAGCAGCTTAGCGCGGCGGGGGACGAACACCGGGGAGCTGTTTTTT
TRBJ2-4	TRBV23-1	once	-	CASSQWAGHSKGKNIQYF	TGCGCCAGCAGTCAATGGGCCGGACATTCGAAAGGCAAAAACATTCAGTACTTC
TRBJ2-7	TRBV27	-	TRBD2	CASSLMGRGYEQYF	TGTGCCAGCAGTTTAATGGGGAGGGGCTACGAGCAGTACTTC
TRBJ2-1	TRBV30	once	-	CAWGQGYNEQFF	TGTGCCTGGGGCCAGGGTTACAATGAGCAGTTCTTC
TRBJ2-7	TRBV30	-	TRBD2	CALDSGAYEQYF	TGTGCCCTTGACAGCGGGGCCTACGAGCAGTACTTC